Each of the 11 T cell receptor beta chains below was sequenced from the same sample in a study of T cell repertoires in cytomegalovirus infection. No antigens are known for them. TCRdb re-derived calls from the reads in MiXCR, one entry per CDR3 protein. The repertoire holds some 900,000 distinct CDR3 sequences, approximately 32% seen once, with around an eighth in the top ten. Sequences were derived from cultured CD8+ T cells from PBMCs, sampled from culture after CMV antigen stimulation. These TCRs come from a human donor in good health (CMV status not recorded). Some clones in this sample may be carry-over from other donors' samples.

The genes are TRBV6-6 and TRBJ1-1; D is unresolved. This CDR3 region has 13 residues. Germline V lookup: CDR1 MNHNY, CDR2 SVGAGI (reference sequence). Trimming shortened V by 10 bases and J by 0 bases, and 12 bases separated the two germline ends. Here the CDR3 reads CATKVGLNTEAFF. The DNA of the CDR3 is TGTGCCACCAAGGTGGGGTTGAACACTGAAGCTTTCTTT.

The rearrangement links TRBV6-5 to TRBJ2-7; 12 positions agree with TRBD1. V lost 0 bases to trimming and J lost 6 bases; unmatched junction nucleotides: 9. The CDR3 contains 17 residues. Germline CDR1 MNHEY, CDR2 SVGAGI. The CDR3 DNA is TGTGCCAGCAGTTACTCTGTCATTGGGACAGGGGGCGGCGAGCAGTACTTC. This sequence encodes CASSYSVIGTGGGEQYF.

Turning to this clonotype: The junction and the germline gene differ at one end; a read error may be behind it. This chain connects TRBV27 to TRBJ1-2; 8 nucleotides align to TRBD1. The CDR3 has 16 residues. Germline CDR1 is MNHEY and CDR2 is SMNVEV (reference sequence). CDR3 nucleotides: TGTACCAGCAGTTTATTTGGGTCAGGGGGCAACTATGGCTACACCTTC. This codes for CTSSLFGSGGNYGYTF.

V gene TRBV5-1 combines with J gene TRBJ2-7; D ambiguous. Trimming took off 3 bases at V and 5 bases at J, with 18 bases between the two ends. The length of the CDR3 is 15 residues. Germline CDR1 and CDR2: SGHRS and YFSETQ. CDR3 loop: CASSSGAHRENEQYF. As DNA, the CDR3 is TGCGCCAGCAGCTCAGGAGCACATAGAGAGAACGAGCAGTACTTC.

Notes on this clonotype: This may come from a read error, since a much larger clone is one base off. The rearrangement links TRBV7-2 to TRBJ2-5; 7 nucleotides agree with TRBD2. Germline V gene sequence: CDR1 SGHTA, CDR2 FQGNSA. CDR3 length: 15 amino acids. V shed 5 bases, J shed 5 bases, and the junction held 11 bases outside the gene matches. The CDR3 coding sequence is TGTGCCAGCAGCCGGGAAGGACTAGTCTGGGAGACCCAGTACTTC. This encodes CASSREGLVWETQYF.

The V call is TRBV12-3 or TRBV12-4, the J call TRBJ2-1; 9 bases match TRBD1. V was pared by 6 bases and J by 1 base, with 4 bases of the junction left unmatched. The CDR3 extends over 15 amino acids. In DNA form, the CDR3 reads TGTGCCAGCAGAGGGACAGGGTTTTCCTACAATGAGCAGTTCTTC. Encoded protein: CASRGTGFSYNEQFF.

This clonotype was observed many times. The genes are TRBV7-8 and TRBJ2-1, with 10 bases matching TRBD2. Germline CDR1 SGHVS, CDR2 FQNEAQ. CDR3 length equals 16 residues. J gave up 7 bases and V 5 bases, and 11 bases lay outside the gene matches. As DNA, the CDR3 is TGTGCCAGCAGCCCAGTAGCGGGGGGACGCCATAATGAGCAGTTCTTC. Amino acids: CASSPVAGGRHNEQFF. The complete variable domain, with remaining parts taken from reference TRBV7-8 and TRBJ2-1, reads GAGVSQSPRYKVAKRGQDVALRCDPISGHVSLFWYQQALGQGPEFLTYFQNEAQLDKSGLPSDRFFAERPEGSVSTLKIQRTQQEDSAVYLCASSPVAGGRHNEQFFGPGTRLTVL.

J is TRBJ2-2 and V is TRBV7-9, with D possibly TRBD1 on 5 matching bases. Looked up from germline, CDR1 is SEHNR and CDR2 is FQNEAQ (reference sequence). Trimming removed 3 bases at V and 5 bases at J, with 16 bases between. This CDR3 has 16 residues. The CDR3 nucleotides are TGTGCCAGCAGCTTCTCGCGCGCCAGGGTGACCGGGGAGCTGTTTTTT. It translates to CASSFSRARVTGELFF.

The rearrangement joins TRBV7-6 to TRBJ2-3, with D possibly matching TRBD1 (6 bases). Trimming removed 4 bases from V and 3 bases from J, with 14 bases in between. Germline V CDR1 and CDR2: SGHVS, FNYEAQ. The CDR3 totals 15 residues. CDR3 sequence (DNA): TGTGCCAGCAGCTACCACAGGGAAAGGACAGATACGCAGTATTTT. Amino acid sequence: CASSYHRERTDTQYF.

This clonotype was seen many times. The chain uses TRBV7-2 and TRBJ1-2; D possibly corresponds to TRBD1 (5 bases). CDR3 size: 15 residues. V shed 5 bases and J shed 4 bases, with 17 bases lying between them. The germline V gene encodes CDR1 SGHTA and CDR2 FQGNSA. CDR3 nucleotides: TGTGCCAGCAGCCCGGTCGGGGGTTCGGGCTATGGCTACACCTTC. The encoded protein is CASSPVGGSGYGYTF.

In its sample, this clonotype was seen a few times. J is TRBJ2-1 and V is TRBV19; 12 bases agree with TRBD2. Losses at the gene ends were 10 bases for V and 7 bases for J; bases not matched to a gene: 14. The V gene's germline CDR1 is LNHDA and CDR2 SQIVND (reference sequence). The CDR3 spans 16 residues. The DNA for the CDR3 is TGTGCCACAAGACCCTCCCTAGCGGGGGGGAGGAATGAGCAGTTCTTC. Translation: CATRPSLAGGRNEQFF. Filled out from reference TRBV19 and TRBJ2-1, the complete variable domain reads DGGITQSPKYLFRKEGQNVTLSCEQNLNHDAMYWYRQDPGQGLRLIYYSQIVNDFQKGDIAEGYSVSREKKESFPLTVTSAQKNPTAFYLCATRPSLAGGRNEQFFGPGTRLTVL.